Listed below are T cell receptor beta chains from one sample, sequenced in a study of T-cell reconstitution after alpha-beta-depleted transplantation in children. TCRdb called the PCR reads again in MiXCR, with one record for every CDR3 protein. The sample contains a few hundred thousand distinct CDR3 sequences, 10% of which appear only once. The sample consisted of PBMCs, taken before TCRalphabeta/CD19-depleted stem cell transplant. The receptors come from a boy under three years old with acute myeloid leukemia, due to receive a stem cell transplant. CDR3s include the opening cysteine and the closing phenylalanine or tryptophan. The D gene is left open where the match is weak. The size field is filled for only some rows; it gives once, few, many or a size class.

v_call	clone_size	j_call	d_call	cdr3_nt	cdr3_aa
TRBV6-6	many	TRBJ2-5	NA	TGTGCCACCGGCGCGGGGTACCAAGAGACCCAGTACTTC	CATGAGYQETQYF
TRBV6-1	many	TRBJ2-3	TRBD2	TGTGCCAGCAGCATGACTAGCGGCACCACAGATACGCAGTATTTT	CASSMTSGTTDTQYF
TRBV30	many	TRBJ2-1	TRBD1	TGTGCCTGGGCACGGACGGACAGGGGGTCCTACAATGAGCAGTTCTTC	CAWARTDRGSYNEQFF
TRBV23-1	few	TRBJ1-5	NA	TGCGCCAGCATAGGGGGACTCGGCAATCAGCCCCAGCATTTT	CASIGGLGNQPQHF
TRBV20-1	NA	TRBJ1-2	NA	TGCAGTGCTAGCCAGGACACCGTTGATGGCTACACCTTC	CSASQDTVDGYTF
TRBV7-2	many	TRBJ2-3	NA	TGTGCCAGCAGCTTAGGTCTCGTTAGCACAGATACGCAGTATTTT	CASSLGLVSTDTQYF
TRBV5-1	many	TRBJ2-1	NA	TGCGCCAGCAGCTTGGGGCAGGCTAGGGCTCAGTTCTTC	CASSLGQARAQFF
TRBV28	many	TRBJ2-7	TRBD1	TGTGCCAGCAGTCAAGACAGGGCCTCCTACGAGCAGTACTTC	CASSQDRASYEQYF
TRBV9	many	TRBJ1-2	TRBD1	TGTGCCAGCAGCACGGGACAGCTCTATGGCTACACCTTC	CASSTGQLYGYTF
TRBV5-1	few	TRBJ2-1	TRBD1	TGCGCCAGCAGCTTGGGCGCCCGGGACAGCTCCTACAATGAGCAGTTCTTC	CASSLGARDSSYNEQFF
TRBV7-6	many	TRBJ2-6	NA	TGTGCCAGCAGCTTAATAGGGGGTGGGGCCAACGTCCTGACTTTC	CASSLIGGGANVLTF
TRBV20-1	few	TRBJ2-1	NA	TGCAGTGCTGGGACTTTCCTTAGCTCCTACAATGAGCAGTTCTTC	CSAGTFLSSYNEQFF